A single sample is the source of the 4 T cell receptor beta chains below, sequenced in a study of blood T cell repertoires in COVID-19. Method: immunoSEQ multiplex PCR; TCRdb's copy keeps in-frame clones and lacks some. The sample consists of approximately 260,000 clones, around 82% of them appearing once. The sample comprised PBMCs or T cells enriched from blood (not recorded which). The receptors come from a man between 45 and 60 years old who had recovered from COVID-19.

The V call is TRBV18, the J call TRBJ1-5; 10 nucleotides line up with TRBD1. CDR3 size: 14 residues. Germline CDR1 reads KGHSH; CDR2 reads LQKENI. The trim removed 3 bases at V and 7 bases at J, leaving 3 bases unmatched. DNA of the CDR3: TGTGCCAGCTCACCCGGGACAGGGGTACAGCCCCAGCATTTT. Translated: CASSPGTGVQPQHF.

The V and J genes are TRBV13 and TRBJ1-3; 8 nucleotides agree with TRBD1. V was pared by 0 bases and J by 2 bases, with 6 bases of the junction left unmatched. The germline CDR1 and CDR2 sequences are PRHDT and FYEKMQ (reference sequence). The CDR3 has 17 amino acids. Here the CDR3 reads CASSLGSGTGAGNTIYF. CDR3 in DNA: TGTGCCAGCAGCTTAGGATCCGGGACAGGTGCTGGAAACACCATATATTTT.

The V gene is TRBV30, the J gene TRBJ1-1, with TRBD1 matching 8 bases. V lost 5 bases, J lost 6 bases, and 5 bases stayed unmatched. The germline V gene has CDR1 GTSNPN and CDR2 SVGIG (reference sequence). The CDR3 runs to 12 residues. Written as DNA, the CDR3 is TGTGCCTGGGGACAGGGTTTCGCTGAAGCTTTCTTT. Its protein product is CAWGQGFAEAFF.

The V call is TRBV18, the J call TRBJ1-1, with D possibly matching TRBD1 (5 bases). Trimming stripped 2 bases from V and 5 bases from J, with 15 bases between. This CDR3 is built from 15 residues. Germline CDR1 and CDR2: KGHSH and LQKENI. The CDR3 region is CASSPGIAGGTEAFF. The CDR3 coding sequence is TGTGCCAGCTCACCAGGAATAGCCGGGGGGACTGAAGCTTTCTTT.